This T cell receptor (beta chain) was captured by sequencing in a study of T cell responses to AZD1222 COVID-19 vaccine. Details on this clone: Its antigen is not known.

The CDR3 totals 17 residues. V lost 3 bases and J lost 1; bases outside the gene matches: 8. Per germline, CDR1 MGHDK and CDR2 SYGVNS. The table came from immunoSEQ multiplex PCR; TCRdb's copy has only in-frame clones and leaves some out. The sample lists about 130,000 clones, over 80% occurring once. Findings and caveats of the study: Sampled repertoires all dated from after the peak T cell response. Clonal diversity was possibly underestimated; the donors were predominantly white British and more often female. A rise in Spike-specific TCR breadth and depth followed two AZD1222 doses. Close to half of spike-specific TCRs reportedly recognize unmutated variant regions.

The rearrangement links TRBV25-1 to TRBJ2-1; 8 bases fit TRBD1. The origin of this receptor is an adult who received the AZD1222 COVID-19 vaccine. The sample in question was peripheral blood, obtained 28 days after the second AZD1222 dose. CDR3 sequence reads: CASSDLRGLGSYNEQFF. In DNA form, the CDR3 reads TGTGCCAGCAGTGACCTCAGGGGGCTTGGGTCCTACAATGAGCAGTTCTTC.